The 12 T cell receptor beta chains presented below share a single source sample, sequenced in a study of CD8+CD57+ T cells in acquired aplastic anemia. The authors sequenced patients whose flow cytometry had shown CD8+CD57+ cell expansion. The use of genomic DNA as template underpinned the TCR beta VDJ and CDR3 profiling. TCRdb fed the reads into MiXCR, producing one record per CDR3 protein. This sample has about 180,000 distinct CDR3 sequences; 50% to 65% occur once, and the top ten carry about 44%. Source material: sorted CD4+, CD8+, or CD8+CD57+ T cells (not recorded which) from PBMCs. All receptors derive from a human donor with aplastic anemia.

This clonotype was detected only once. A much larger clone is a single base away; this may be a read error. The CDR3 DNA reads TGTGCCAGCAGTTCAGGTTGGACAGCAGATACGCAGTCTTTT. Translated: CASSSGWTADTQSF. The gene calls are TRBV5-4 and TRBJ2-3; D perhaps matches TRBD1 (6 bases). The germline CDR1 and CDR2 sequences are SGHNT and YYREEE (reference sequence). CDR3 length: 14 residues. Full variable domain (remainder filled in from reference TRBV5-4 and TRBJ2-3): ETGVTQSPTHLIKTRGQQVTLRCSSQSGHNTVSWYQQALGQGPQFIFQYYREEENGRGNFPPRFSGLQFPNYSSELNVNALELDDSALYLCASSSGWTADTQSFGPGTRLTVL.

The chain joins TRBV7-2 to TRBJ2-1; TRBD1 matches 7 bases. The junction had 13 bases not matched to a gene; V was cut back by 4 bases and J by 7 bases. The CDR3 is 16 amino acids. The germline gives CDR1 SGHTA, CDR2 FQGNSA. The CDR3, as DNA: TGTGCCAGCAGCTCAACACGACAGGGTAGACTGAATGAGCAGTTCTTC. It specifies CASSSTRQGRLNEQFF. The entire variable domain, with the rest obtained from reference TRBV7-2 and TRBJ2-1, is as follows: GAGVSQSPSNKVTEKGKDVELRCDPISGHTALYWYRQSLGQGLEFLIYFQGNSAPDKSGLPSDRFSAERTGGSVSTLTIQRTQQEDSAVYLCASSSTRQGRLNEQFFGPGTRLTVL.

This clonotype was found many times. The chain joins TRBV4-1 to TRBJ2-5; no clear D gene. With 0 bases removed from V and 7 bases from J, the gap between germline ends came to 12 bases. This CDR3 has 14 amino acids. Germline V gives CDR1 MGHRA, CDR2 YSYEKL. The CDR3 DNA reads as TGCGCCAGCAGCCAAGATAGGGCAGTTGGGACCCAGTACTTC. This gives the protein CASSQDRAVGTQYF.

This clonotype has only one observation. The chain recombines TRBV5-6 with TRBJ1-1; D is unresolved. CDR1 and CDR2 (germline): SGHDT, YYEEEE. The germline V and J ends were trimmed by 3 bases and 4 bases, with 7 bases remaining between them. The CDR3 contains 12 residues. The chain's CDR3 is CASSYSSTEAFF. The CDR3 nucleotides read TGTGCCAGCAGCTACTCAAGCACTGAAGCTTTCTTT.

This chain joins TRBV7-3 and TRBJ1-1, with D tentatively TRBD1 (5 bases). The germline CDR1 and CDR2 sequences are SGHTA and FQGTGA. Trimming removed 4 bases at V and 0 bases at J, with 15 bases between. The CDR3 consists of 16 residues. CDR3 in DNA: TGTGCCAGCAGCTACTGGCGAGGGGCGATGAACACTGAAGCTTTCTTT. This sequence encodes CASSYWRGAMNTEAFF.

V is TRBV20-1 and J is TRBJ1-3; 7 bases line up with TRBD1. The CDR3 has 15 amino acids. Germline V gene sequence: CDR1 DFQATT, CDR2 SNEGSKA (reference sequence). Germline trimming cut 6 bases from V and 0 bases from J; bases unmatched to any gene: 8. This CDR3 is CSAYDRDSSGNTIYF. CDR3 DNA: TGCAGTGCCTACGACCGGGACAGCTCTGGAAACACCATATATTTT.

The genes are TRBV20-1 and TRBJ2-7; 9 bases fit TRBD2. V dropped 6 bases and J dropped 3; count of bases not matched to a gene: 9. The CDR3 totals 14 residues. Germline V CDR1 and CDR2: DFQATT, SNEGSKA (reference sequence). In DNA form, the CDR3 reads TGCAGTGCCATTCCGCGGGGGGGACGCTACGAGCAGTACTTC. Amino acids: CSAIPRGGRYEQYF.

This clonotype was recorded once. The DNA for the CDR3 is TGTGCCAGCAGTGAATCGGGAGGCCAGAATTCACCCCTCCACTTT. Encoded protein: CASSESGGQNSPLHF. This rearrangement joins TRBV25-1 to TRBJ1-6, with unresolved D. The V gene's germline CDR1 is MGHDK and CDR2 SYGVNS. V was clipped by 1 base and J by 7 bases, with 11 bases between them. This CDR3 is built from 15 residues.

This clonotype occurred many times. The chain combines TRBV4-1 with TRBJ1-1; TRBD1 matches at 7 bases. Germline V gene data show CDR1 as MGHRA and CDR2 as YSYEKL. The CDR3 consists of 15 residues. Trimming removed 3 bases from V and 1 base from J; junction bases left unmatched: 5. CDR3 sequence (DNA): TGCGCCAGCAGCCATAAAACAGGGGAGAACACTGAAGCTTTCTTT. Translating gives CASSHKTGENTEAFF.

The sample holds one count of this clonotype. The chain joins TRBV9 to TRBJ1-1; 10 bases line up with TRBD1. V gave up 3 bases and J gave up 0 bases; unmatched junction bases: 11. Germline V gives CDR1 SGDLS, CDR2 YYNGEE. CDR3 length equals 18 residues. The CDR3 here is CASSATGQGIKLNTEAFF. The CDR3 DNA follows: TGTGCCAGCAGCGCGACGGGACAGGGGATAAAGTTGAACACTGAAGCTTTCTTT.

This clonotype was counted ten times or more. The chain links TRBV18 to TRBJ2-5; D tentatively fits TRBD1 or TRBD2 (6 bases each). The CDR3 contains 12 residues. Trimming left V 2 bases short and J 10 bases short, with 11 bases between. Germline CDR1 KGHSH, CDR2 LQKENI. The CDR3 loop is CASSPAGEDQYF. CDR3 bases: TGTGCCAGCTCACCAGCAGGGGAGGACCAGTACTTC. The full variable domain, its missing parts supplied by reference TRBV18 and TRBJ2-5, is NAGVMQNPRHLVRRRGQEARLRCSPMKGHSHVYWYRQLPEEGLKFMVYLQKENIIDESGMPKERFSAEFPKEGPSILRIQQVVRGDSAAYFCASSPAGEDQYFGPGTRLLVL.

The CDR3 is CAITAGATADTQYF. The CDR3 DNA sequence: TGTGCCATCACTGCAGGGGCGACTGCAGATACGCAGTATTTT. The chain is built from TRBV10-3 and TRBJ2-3; D is perhaps TRBD1 (6 bases). CDR3 length equals 14 residues. The germline CDR1 and CDR2 sequences are ENHRY and SYGVKD. V gave up 7 bases and J gave up 4 bases, with 15 bases separating them.